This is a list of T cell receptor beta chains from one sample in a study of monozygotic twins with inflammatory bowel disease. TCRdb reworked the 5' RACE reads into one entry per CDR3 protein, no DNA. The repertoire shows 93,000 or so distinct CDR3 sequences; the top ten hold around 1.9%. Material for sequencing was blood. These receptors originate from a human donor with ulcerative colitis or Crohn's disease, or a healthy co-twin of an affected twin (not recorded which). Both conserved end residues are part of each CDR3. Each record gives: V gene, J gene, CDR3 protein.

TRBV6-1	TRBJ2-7	CASSVRAPISSYEQYF
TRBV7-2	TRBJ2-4	CASSLEQVDIQYF
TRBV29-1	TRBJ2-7	CSVGTGVYEQYF
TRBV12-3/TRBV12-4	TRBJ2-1	CASRSGTPNYEQFF
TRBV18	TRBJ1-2	CASSRTGTSSLPGYTF
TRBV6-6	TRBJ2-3	CASSPGLAGLTQYF
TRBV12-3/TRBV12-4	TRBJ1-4	CASSDQGNEKLFF
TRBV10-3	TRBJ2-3	CAISESRTSGSQDTQYF
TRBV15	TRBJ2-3	CATSRRSVPGTRPDTQYF
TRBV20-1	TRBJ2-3	CSARDPSGRDDTQYF
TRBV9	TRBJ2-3	CASSGNSGRALRHTDTQYF
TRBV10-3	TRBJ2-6	CAITPTEISSGANVLTF
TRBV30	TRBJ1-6	CAWSVQRTIGGSYNSPLHF
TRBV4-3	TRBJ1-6	CASSQDRNYNSPLHF
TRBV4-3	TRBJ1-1	CASSPAGYTEAFF
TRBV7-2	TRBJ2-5	CASQPSVRETQYF
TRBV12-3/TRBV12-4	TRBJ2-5	CASRRHAQETQYF
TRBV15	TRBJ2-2	CATSRDGGGAGELFF
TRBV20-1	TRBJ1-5	CSVDRATFGNQPQHF
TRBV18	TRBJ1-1	CASSPIGAEAFF
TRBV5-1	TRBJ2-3	CASRNGGTDTQYF
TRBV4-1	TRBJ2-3	CASSQVLGDTQYF
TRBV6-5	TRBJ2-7	CASSFDYYYEQYF